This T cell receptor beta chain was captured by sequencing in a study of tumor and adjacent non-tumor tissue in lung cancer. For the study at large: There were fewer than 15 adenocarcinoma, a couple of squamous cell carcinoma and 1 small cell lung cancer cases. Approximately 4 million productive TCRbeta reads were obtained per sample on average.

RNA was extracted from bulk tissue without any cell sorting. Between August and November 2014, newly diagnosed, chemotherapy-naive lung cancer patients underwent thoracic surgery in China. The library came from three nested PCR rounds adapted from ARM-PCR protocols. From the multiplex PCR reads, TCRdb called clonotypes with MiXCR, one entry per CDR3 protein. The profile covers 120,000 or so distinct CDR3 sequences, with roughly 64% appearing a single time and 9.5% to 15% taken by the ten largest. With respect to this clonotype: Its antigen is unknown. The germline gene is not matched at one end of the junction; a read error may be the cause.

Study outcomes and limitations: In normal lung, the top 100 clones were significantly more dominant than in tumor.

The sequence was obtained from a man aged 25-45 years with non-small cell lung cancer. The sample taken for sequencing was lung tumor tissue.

CDR3 DNA sequence: TGTGCCAGCAGCCTGGGGCTAGCGGGAGGGTACAGTGAGCAGATCTTC. As protein: CASSLGLAGGYSEQIF. This chain uses TRBV11-2 with TRBJ2-1, with 12 bases identical to TRBD2. CDR1 and CDR2 from the germline V gene are SGHAT and FQNNGV. This CDR3 has 16 amino acids.